This T cell receptor (beta chain) is drawn from a study of T-cell memory formation after mild COVID-19 (dated by TCRdb to the early 2020s). Study-wide context: TCR sequence clusters from the two donors were found to be largely donor specific. In a couple of donors, T-cell clones that expanded and contracted after mild COVID-19 were tracked by sequencing TCRalpha and TCRbeta repertoires over time. The cohort comprised two young, previously healthy adult volunteers, one female and one male.

Overall study results and their limits: SARS-CoV-2 specificity was not confirmed for the second-wave clones peaking on day 37. The detection of some responding clones in pre-infection memory suggests that pre-existing cross-reactive memory T cells joined the SARS-CoV-2 response. From day 15 to 85, contracting clones showed balanced CD4/CD8 phenotypes, whereas a second wave of clones that expanded from day 15 to 37 leaned towards CD4+. Only a couple of mild cases were covered in the study, and larger cohorts including severe cases with pre-infection samples were considered necessary. Contracting CD4+ clones were located mainly in the CM and EM memory subsets, whereas CD8+ clones were found to be enriched in EMRA.

Ficoll-Paque density gradient centrifugation was used to isolate PBMCs. The instrument was an Illumina NovaSeq 6000. TCRalpha and TCRbeta cDNA libraries were constructed by 5'RACE with constant-segment primers, with sample barcodes and unique molecular identifiers being introduced. RNA was extracted from every sample with Trizol reagent. Libraries were amplified in two PCR steps, with a second sample barcode and Illumina TruSeq adapters added in the second step. Sequencing of the libraries was done on an Illumina NovaSeq, producing 2 x 150 bp paired-end reads. The source study handled its data this way. Reads were demultiplexed and collapsed into UMI-guided consensus sequences with migec v1.2.7. With mixcr v2.1.11, UMI consensuses were aligned to TRA and TRB V and J templates and assembled into clonotypes. A clonotype was counted as expanded or contracted only if both edgeR and NoisET called the change significant, with noise models trained on biological replicates. edgeR calls used a false discovery rate-adjusted p below 0.01 and a log2 fold-change threshold of 1. As an exploratory analysis of dynamics, PCA with hierarchical clustering was applied to max-normalized trajectories of the 1000 most abundant clonotypes. Each responding clone was given a CD4 or CD8 phenotype based on the CD4+ and CD8+ repertoires, which had been sequenced separately. TCRdb passed the public sequencing reads through fastp at Q25 and MiXCR, retaining productive beta sequences. Entries are consolidated by CDR3 protein sequence, retaining the most common genes and DNA. The V and J calls shown here were made by TCRdb, not taken from the authors' results. The sample table lists around 300,000 distinct CDR3 sequences, 15% to 20% of them with a count of one. The ten largest account for approximately 22% of the sample.

This clonotype turned up a few times. Its antigen remains unidentified. Base qualities are missing; no much larger clone stands one base away. The clonotype was recovered from a man aged 18 to 35 who had mild COVID-19 (a few samples of this study predate the infection). The sample titles of this study are shuffled in the database, so cell type and time point are left out; the donor was told from shared clones. Material: PBMCs or a T cell subset sorted from them (not recorded which).

CDR3 sequence: CASSPPGLQGPPDTQYF. The DNA is TGTGCCAGCAGTCCGCCGGGACTTCAAGGACCACCAGATACGCAGTATTTT. This chain joins TRBV28 to TRBJ2-3; a weak D assignment points to TRBD2 (6 bases agree). V loses 5 bases of germline sequence and J loses 4 bases, and the interval between the two ends is 22 bases. CDR1 and CDR2, per the germline V gene, are MDHEN and SYDVKM. The CDR3 numbers 17 residues from cysteine through phenylalanine. Of all the DNA, just the CDR3 is kept, 51 bases in frame from base 1.